This T cell receptor (beta chain) was recovered during a study of human T cells and chemical hapten exposure. On the study more broadly: There were weekly diphenylcyclopropenone doses to the scalp for patients throughout the roughly 23-week study.

Germline V lookup: CDR1 SGHRS, CDR2 YFSETQ. This CDR3 is built from 14 residues. V was cut by 0 bases and J by 5 bases, with 11 bases left in between. Time point defined: pre-sensitization, week 0. Treatment reported: therapeutic diphenylcyclopropenone sensitization with weekly scalp DPC. Total RNA was isolated from whole blood that had not been fractionated. Unique molecular identifiers were attached to individual cDNA molecules within the library. Original methodology: 96,000 or so TCRs per sample was the median, with a range of roughly 20,000 to 700,000. TCRdb re-analysed the RACE reads in MiXCR, keeping a single row per CDR3 protein. In this record, the V and J calls reflect TCRdb's handling and not the investigators' own analysis. The profile shows about 380,000 distinct CDR3 sequences, 4% to 6% of them singletons. This clonotype has at least ten counts.

The chain uses TRBV5-1 and TRBJ1-1; D not certain. Here the sequenced sample was whole blood, taken in connection with sensitization to the hapten diphenylcyclopropenone (DPC). This TCR was recovered from a woman aged 45-60 years with alopecia areata. Some clones in this sample may be carry-over from other donors' samples. CDR3 sequence reads: CASSLETERTEAFF. The CDR3 bases are TGCGCCAGCAGCTTGGAAACCGAGAGAACTGAAGCTTTCTTT.